This T cell receptor (beta chain) was identified in a study of early stage breast cancer tumors. Study context: Of fewer than 20 invasive breast tumors, more than nine were hormone receptor-positive, HER2-negative.

Study-level points and caveats: Tumor and normal breast were distinguished via blood comparison in 14 of 16 patients. Tumors had approximately 2.4-fold higher T cell density than normal breast.

A word on this clone: Its antigen is unknown.

Blood replicates held 0.5 ug DNA, tumor or normal breast approximately 1.5 ug, two each. Only in-frame clones appear in the TCRdb table, and some are missing; sequencing was by immunoSEQ multiplex PCR. In the table there are about 51,000 clones, about three quarters of which are singletons. CDR3 length: 12 amino acids. Germline CDR1 and CDR2: SGHRS and YFSETQ. V lost 1 base to trimming and J lost 14 bases, with 15 bases between them. The receptor was isolated from a person aged 35-55 years with breast cancer. Material: blood. The chain combines TRBV5-1 with TRBJ2-5; D may match TRBD1 or TRBD2 (5 bases each). CDR3 loop: CASSLIRGDQYF. Here the CDR3 DNA reads TGCGCCAGCAGCTTGATACGGGGCGATCAATACTTC. Full variable domain (rest looked up from reference TRBV5-1 and TRBJ2-5): KAGVTQTPRYLIKTRGQQVTLSCSPISGHRSVSWYQQTPGQGLQFLFEYFSETQRNKGNFPGRFSGRQFSNSRSEMNVSTLELGDSALYLCASSLIRGDQYFGPGTRLLVL.